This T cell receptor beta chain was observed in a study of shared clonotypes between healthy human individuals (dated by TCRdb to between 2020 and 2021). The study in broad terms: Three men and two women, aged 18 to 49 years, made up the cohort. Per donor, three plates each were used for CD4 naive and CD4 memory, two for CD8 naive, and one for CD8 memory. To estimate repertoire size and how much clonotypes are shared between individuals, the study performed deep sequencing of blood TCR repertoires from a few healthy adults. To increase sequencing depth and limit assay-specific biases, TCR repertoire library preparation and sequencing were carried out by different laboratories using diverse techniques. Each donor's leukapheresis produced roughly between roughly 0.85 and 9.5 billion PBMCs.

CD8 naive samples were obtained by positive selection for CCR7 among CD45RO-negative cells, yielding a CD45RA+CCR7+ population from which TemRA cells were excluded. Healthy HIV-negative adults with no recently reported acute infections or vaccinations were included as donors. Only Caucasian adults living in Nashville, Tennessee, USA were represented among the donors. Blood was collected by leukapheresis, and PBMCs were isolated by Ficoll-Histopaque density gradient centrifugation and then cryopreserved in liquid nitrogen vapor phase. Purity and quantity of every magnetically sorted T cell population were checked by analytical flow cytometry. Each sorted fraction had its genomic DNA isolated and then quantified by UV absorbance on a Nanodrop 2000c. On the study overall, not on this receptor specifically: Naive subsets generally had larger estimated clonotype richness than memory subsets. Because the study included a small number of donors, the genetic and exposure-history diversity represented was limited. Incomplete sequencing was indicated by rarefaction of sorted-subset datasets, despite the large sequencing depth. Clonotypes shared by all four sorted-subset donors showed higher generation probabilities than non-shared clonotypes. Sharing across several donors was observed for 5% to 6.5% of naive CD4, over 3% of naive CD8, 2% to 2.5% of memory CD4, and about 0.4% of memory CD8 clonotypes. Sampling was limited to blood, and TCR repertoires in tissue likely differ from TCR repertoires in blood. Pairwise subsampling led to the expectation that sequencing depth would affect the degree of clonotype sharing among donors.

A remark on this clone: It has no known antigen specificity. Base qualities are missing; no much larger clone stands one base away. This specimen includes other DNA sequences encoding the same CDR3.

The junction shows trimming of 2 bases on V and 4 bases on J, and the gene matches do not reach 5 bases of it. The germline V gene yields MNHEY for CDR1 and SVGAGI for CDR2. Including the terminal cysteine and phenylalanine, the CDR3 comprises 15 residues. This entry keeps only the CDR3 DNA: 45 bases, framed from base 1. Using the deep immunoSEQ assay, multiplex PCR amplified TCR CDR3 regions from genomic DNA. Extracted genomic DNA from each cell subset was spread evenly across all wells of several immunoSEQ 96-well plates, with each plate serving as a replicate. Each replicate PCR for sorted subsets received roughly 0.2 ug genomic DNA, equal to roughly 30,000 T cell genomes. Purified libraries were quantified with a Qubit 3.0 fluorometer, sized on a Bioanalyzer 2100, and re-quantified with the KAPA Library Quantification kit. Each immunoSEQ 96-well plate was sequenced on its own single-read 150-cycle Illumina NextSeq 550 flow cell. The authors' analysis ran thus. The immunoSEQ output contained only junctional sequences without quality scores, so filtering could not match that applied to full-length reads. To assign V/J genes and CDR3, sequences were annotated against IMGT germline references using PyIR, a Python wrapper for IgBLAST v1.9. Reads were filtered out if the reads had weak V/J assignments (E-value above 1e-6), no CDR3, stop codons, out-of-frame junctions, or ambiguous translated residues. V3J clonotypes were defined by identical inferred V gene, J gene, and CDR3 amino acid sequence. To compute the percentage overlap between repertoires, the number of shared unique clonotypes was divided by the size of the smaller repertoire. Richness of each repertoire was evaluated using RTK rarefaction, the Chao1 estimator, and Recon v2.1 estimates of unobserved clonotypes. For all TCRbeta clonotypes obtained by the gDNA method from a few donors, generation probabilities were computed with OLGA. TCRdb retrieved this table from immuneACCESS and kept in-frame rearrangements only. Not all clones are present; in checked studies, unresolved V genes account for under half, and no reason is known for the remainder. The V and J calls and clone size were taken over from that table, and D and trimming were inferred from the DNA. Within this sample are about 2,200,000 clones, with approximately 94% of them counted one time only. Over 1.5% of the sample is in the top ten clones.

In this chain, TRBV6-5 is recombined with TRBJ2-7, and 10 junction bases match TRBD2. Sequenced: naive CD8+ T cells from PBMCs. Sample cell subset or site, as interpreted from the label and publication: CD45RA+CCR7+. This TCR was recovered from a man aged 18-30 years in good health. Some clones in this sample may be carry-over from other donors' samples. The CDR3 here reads CASSYGLAGAYEQYF. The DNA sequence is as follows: TGTGCCAGCAGTTACGGGCTAGCGGGAGCATACGAGCAGTACTTC.